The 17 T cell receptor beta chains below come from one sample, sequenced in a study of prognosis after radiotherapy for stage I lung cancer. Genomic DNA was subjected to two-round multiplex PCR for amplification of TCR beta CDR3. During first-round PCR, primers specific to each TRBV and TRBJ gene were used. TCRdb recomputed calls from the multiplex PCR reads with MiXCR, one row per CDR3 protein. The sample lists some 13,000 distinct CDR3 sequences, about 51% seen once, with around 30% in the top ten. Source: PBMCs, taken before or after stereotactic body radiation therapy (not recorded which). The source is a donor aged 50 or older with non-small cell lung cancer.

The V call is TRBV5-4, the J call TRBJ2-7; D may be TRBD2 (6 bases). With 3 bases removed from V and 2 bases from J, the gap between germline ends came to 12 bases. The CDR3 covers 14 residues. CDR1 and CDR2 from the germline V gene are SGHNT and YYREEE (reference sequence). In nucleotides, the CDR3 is TGTGCCAGCAGCTGGGCCGGGAGTGCCTACGAGCAGTACTTC. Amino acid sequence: CASSWAGSAYEQYF.

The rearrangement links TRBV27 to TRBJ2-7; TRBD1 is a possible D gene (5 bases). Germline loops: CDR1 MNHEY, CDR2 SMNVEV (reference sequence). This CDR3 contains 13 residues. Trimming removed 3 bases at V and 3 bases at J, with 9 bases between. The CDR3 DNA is TGTGCCAGCAGTTTGGGCAGGGACTACGAGCAGTACTTC. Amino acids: CASSLGRDYEQYF.

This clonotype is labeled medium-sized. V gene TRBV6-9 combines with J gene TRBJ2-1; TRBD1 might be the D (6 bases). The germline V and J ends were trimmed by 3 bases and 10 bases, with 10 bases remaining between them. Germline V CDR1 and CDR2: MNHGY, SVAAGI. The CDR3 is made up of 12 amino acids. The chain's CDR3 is CASSYSTGEQFF. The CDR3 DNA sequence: TGTGCCAGCAGTTACTCAACAGGGGAGCAGTTCTTC.

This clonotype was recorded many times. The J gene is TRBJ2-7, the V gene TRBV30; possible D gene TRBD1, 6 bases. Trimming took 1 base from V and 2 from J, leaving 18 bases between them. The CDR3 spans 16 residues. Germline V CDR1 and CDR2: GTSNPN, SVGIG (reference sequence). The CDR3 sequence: CAWSDPGQRGTYEQYF. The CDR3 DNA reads TGTGCCTGGAGTGACCCGGGACAACGGGGAACCTACGAGCAGTACTTC.

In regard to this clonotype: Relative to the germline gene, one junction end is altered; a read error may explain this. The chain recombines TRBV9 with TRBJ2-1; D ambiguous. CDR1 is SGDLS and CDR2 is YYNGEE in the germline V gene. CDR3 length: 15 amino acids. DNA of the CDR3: TGTGCCAACAGCGTAGTCGCGGATTTGGGTAATGAGCAGTTCTTC. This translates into CANSVVADLGNEQFF.

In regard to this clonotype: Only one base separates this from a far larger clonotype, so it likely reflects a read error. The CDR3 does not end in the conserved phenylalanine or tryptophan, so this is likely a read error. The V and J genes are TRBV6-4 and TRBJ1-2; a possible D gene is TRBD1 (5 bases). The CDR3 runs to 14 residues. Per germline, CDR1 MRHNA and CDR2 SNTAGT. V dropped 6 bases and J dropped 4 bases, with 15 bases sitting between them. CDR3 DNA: TGTGCCAGCAGCCTCGGAGCAGGGTCCTATGGCTACACCTTA. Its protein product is CASSLGAGSYGYTL.

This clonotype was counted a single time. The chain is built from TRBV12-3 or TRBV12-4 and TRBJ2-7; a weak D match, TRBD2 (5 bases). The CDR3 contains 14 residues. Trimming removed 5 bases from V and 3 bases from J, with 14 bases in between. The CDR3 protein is CASSPSRGFYEQYF. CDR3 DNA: TGTGCCAGCAGTCCCAGTCGGGGATTCTACGAGCAGTACTTC.

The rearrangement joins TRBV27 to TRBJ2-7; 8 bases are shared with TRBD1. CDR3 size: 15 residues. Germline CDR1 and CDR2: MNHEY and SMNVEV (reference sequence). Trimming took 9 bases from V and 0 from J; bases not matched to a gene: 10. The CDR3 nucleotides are TGTGCCAGAACCTTATTACAGGGGGGCTCCTACGAGCAGTACTTC. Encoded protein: CARTLLQGGSYEQYF.

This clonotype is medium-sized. The CDR3 protein is CSAPGHSTDTQYF. In DNA form, the CDR3 reads TGCAGTGCCCCGGGACACAGCACAGATACGCAGTATTTT. The chain has TRBV20-1 and TRBJ2-3, with a tentative D call TRBD1 (6 bases). V was shortened by 6 bases and J by 0 bases, with 10 bases between the two germline ends. CDR3 length: 13 residues. Germline-derived CDR1 and CDR2 are DFQATT and SNEGSKA (reference sequence).

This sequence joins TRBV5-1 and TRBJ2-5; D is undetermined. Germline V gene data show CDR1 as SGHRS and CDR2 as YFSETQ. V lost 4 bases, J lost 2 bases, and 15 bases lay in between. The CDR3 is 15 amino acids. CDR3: CASSMVAVQQETQYF. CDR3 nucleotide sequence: TGCGCCAGCAGCATGGTGGCAGTACAACAAGAGACCCAGTACTTC.

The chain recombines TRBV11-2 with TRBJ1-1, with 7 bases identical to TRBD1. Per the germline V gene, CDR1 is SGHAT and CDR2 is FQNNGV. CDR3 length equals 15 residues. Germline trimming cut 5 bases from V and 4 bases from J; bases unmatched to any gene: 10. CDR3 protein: CASSHSTGMATEAFF. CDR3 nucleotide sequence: TGTGCCAGCAGCCATTCGACAGGGATGGCCACTGAAGCTTTCTTT.

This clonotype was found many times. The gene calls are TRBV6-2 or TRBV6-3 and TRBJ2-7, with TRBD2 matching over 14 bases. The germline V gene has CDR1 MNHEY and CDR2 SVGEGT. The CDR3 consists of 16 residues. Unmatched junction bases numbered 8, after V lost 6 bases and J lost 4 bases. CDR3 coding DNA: TGTGCCAGCAGAAGACTAGCGGGAGGGCCGGTATACGAGCAGTACTTC. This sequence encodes CASRRLAGGPVYEQYF.

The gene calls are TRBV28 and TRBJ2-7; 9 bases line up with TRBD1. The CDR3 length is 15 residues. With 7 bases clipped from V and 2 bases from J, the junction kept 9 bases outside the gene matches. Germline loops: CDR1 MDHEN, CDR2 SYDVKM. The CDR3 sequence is CASNFVGTGTYEQYF. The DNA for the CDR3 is TGTGCCAGCAATTTTGTGGGGACAGGGACCTACGAGCAGTACTTC.

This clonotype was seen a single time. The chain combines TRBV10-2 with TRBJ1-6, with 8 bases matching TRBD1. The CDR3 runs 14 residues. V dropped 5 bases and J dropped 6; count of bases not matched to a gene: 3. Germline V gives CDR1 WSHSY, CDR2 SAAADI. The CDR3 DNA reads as TGCGCCAGCAGTAAAACAGGGGGTAATTCACCCCTCCACTTT. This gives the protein CASSKTGGNSPLHF.

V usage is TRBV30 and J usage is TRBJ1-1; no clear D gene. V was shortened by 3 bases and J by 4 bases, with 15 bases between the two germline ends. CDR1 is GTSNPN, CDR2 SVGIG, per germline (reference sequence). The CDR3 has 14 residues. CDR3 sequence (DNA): TGTGCCTGGAGAATACTCCAAATGTGCACTGAAGCTTTCTTT. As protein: CAWRILQMCTEAFF. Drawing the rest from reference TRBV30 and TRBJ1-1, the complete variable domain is SQTIHQWPATLVQPVGSPLSLECTVEGTSNPNLYWYRQAAGRGLQLLFYSVGIGQISSEVPQNLSASRPQDRQFILSSKKLLLSDSGFYLCAWRILQMCTEAFFGQGTRLTVV.

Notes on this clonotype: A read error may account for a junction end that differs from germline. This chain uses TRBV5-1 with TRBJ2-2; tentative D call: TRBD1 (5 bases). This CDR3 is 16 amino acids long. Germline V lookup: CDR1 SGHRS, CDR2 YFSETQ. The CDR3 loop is CASSFGQGANTVELFF. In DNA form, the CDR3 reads TGCGCCAGCAGCTTCGGGCAGGGCGCGAACACCGTGGAGCTGTTTTTT.

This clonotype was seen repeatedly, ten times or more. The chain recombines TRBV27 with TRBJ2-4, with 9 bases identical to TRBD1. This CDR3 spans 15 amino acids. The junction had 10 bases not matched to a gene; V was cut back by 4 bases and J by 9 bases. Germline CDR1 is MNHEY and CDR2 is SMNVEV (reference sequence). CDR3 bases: TGTGCCAGCAGTTCTATTTTTCGGGACAGGGCCATTCAGTACTTC. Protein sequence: CASSSIFRDRAIQYF.